This T cell receptor (beta chain) was identified in a study of CD8 T cells in Susac syndrome. When the RNA was reverse transcribed, random hexamers were used with an input of roughly 0.5 to 1 ug. TCRdb re-called the immunoSEQ multiplex PCR reads with MiXCR, one entry per CDR3 protein. Seen here are some 400,000 distinct CDR3 sequences, 75% to 90% observed once, and the top ten hold 0.12%. Negative isolation yielded CD8+ and CD4+ T cells; FACS enriched TEMRA cells. In its sample, this clonotype was seen once. The origin of this receptor is a human donor with multiple sclerosis. Sequencing was done on a sample of CD8+ T cells from PBMCs.

CDR3 sequence: CASSQVNSRVTEAFF. CDR3 nucleotide sequence: TGCGCCAGCAGCCAAGTCAACAGCAGGGTCACTGAAGCTTTCTTT. The chain has TRBV4-1 and TRBJ1-1, with D perhaps matching TRBD1 (5 bases). V lost 1 base and J 4 bases, leaving 13 bases between the germline ends. This CDR3 has 15 amino acids. CDR1 is MGHRA and CDR2 is YSYEKL in the germline V gene.